These 28 T cell receptor beta chains were all obtained from the same sample, sequenced in a study of metastatic and nonmetastatic thyroid tumors. All patients were treatment-naive before thyroid surgery. Using MiXCR, TCRdb reanalyzed the PCR reads. The table records tens of thousands of clones, roughly 23% of them present only once. The sample taken for sequencing was blood. Receptors originate from a male donor with papillary thyroid cancer or a benign thyroid nodule (not recorded which). Some clones in this sample may be carry-over from other donors' samples.

This clone has at least ten counts. The gene calls are TRBV19 and TRBJ1-5; D possibly corresponds to TRBD1 (5 bases). Deletions cut 8 bases from V and 3 bases from J, with 17 bases between. The CDR3 sequence is 15 residues long. Germline loops: CDR1 LNHDA, CDR2 SQIVND (reference sequence). CDR3 DNA: TGTGCCAGTCAACCCGGACAAACTAACAATCAGCCCCAGCATTTT. Its protein product is CASQPGQTNNQPQHF.

In its sample, this clone was seen many times. This chain joins TRBV20-1 and TRBJ1-1, with 7 bases aligning to TRBD1. The CDR3 runs to 15 residues. Per the germline V gene, CDR1 is DFQATT and CDR2 is SNEGSKA (reference sequence). V was clipped by 6 bases and J by 2 bases; unmatched bases: 12. DNA of the CDR3: TGCAGTGCCACCCGGACAGGAACTACCAACACTGAAGCTTTCTTT. As protein: CSATRTGTTNTEAFF.

This clone was detected many times. The chain couples TRBV25-1 to TRBJ2-2, with D possibly being TRBD2 (5 bases). The CDR3 is 16 amino acids. Between the trimmed V and J ends, which lost 8 bases and 3 bases, there was a span of 19 bases. The germline gives CDR1 MGHDK, CDR2 SYGVNS. The CDR3: CASGGVGPRHTGELFF. Here the CDR3 DNA reads TGTGCCAGCGGAGGCGTGGGCCCGCGGCACACCGGGGAGCTGTTTTTT.

This clone was detected only a few times. The V gene is TRBV12-3 or TRBV12-4, the J gene TRBJ2-7; tentatively, D is TRBD1 (6 bases). Trimming pared 5 bases from V and 8 bases from J, leaving 16 bases between. The CDR3 is 13 residues long. CDR3 loop: CASSRLDQGKQYF. In nucleotides, the CDR3 is TGTGCCAGCAGTCGGCTGGACCAGGGGAAGCAGTACTTC.

This clone was found many times. V is TRBV20-1 and J is TRBJ1-4; possibly TRBD1 for D (5 bases). V was clipped by 5 bases and J by 12 bases, with 16 bases between them. The length of the CDR3 is 12 residues. CDR1 and CDR2 from the germline V gene are DFQATT and SNEGSKA (reference sequence). CDR3 coding DNA: TGCAGTGCTCCAGGGCCCTCCGGGCAACTGTTTTTT. It is translated as CSAPGPSGQLFF.

The chain links TRBV6-5 to TRBJ2-1; a weak D match, TRBD1 (7 bases). With 2 bases removed from V and 7 bases from J, the gap between germline ends came to 18 bases. Germline assignment: CDR1 MNHEY and CDR2 SVGAGI. The CDR3 sequence is 16 residues long. The CDR3: CASSYVRGRGKNEQFF. The CDR3 nucleotides read TGTGCCAGCAGTTACGTGCGGGGCAGGGGGAAGAATGAGCAGTTCTTC.

This clone has ten or more counts. The chain recombines TRBV12-3 or TRBV12-4 with TRBJ2-1, with D perhaps matching TRBD2 (6 bases). Trimming left V 7 bases short and J 10 bases short, with 17 bases between. CDR3 size: 13 residues. In nucleotides, the CDR3 is TGTGCCAGCACCCTTGGTTGGGCGGGGGAGCAGTTCTTC. The encoded protein is CASTLGWAGEQFF.

This chain uses TRBV20-1 with TRBJ2-3; D is ambiguous. Trimming took off 5 bases at V and 4 bases at J, with 16 bases between the two ends. The germline V gene encodes CDR1 DFQATT and CDR2 SNEGSKA (reference sequence). The CDR3 consists of 14 residues. DNA of the CDR3: TGCAGTGCTCTCCGACTCCCCCGGTCAGATACGCAGTATTTT. Translated, it gives CSALRLPRSDTQYF.

This chain links TRBV11-3 with TRBJ2-2; D is perhaps TRBD1 (6 bases). The CDR3 sequence is 12 residues long. With 6 bases removed from V and 7 bases from J, the gap between germline ends came to 9 bases. From germline, CDR1 is SGHNT and CDR2 YENEEA. Written as DNA, the CDR3 is TGTGCCAGCAGTGGGGGCTTCGGGGAGCTGTTTTTT. Its translation is CASSGGFGELFF. Variable domain in full (rest from reference TRBV11-3 and TRBJ2-2): EAGVVQSPRYKIIEKKQPVAFWCNPISGHNTLYWYLQNLGQGPELLIRYENEEAVDDSQLPKDRFSAERLKGVDSTLKIQPAELGDSAVYLCASSGGFGELFFGEGSRLTVL.

Ten or more counts support this clone. The gene calls are TRBV19 and TRBJ2-7, with TRBD1 identical over 9 bases. Germline CDR1 and CDR2: LNHDA and SQIVND (reference sequence). J lost 2 bases, V lost 3 bases, and 5 bases had no gene match. This CDR3 region has 15 residues. The DNA of the CDR3 is TGTGCCAGTAGTATGGGCAGACAGGGGGCCTACGAGCAGTACTTC. Its protein product is CASSMGRQGAYEQYF. The full variable domain, in which reference TRBV19 and TRBJ2-7 provide the parts outside the CDR3, is DGGITQSPKYLFRKEGQNVTLSCEQNLNHDAMYWYRQDPGQGLRLIYYSQIVNDFQKGDIAEGYSVSREKKESFPLTVTSAQKNPTAFYLCASSMGRQGAYEQYFGPGTRLTVT.

This clone was found a few times. An end of the junction does not agree with germline; a read error may underlie this. J is TRBJ2-7 and V is TRBV27; TRBD1 matches 9 bases. CDR3 length: 14 amino acids. Germline loops: CDR1 MNHEY, CDR2 SMNVEV (reference sequence). The CDR3 loop is CACSGQGSSYEQYF. As DNA, the CDR3 is TGTGCCTGCAGCGGACAGGGGTCTTCCTACGAGCAGTACTTC.

This clone has more than one count but fewer than ten. This chain links TRBV9 with TRBJ2-4; 10 bases are shared with TRBD1. CDR1 is SGDLS and CDR2 is YYNGEE in the germline V gene. The CDR3 extends over 16 amino acids. Unmatched junction bases numbered 8, after V lost 2 bases and J lost 6 bases. The DNA of the CDR3 is TGTGCCAGCAGCGTGTCCGCGGGACAGGGGTTAAACATTCAGTACTTC. Translating gives CASSVSAGQGLNIQYF.

J is TRBJ1-6 and V is TRBV3-1; 8 nucleotides line up with TRBD1. Unmatched junction bases numbered 8, after V lost 3 bases and J lost 7 bases. CDR3 length: 16 amino acids. Germline CDR1 is LGHDT and CDR2 is YNNKEL (reference sequence). In nucleotides, the CDR3 is TGTGCCAGCAGCCAGAACAGGGGGTATATCAATTCACCCCTCCACTTT. Protein product: CASSQNRGYINSPLHF.

There are many counts of this clone. J is TRBJ2-1 and V is TRBV11-2, with TRBD2 matching over 14 bases. After removal of 1 base from V and 7 bases from J, the junction contained 9 bases not matched to a gene. Germline V gene sequence: CDR1 SGHAT, CDR2 FQNNGV. This CDR3 contains 18 residues. The CDR3 nucleotides are TGTGCCAGCAGCTTAGGGGGCGGTGGACTAGCGGGAGGAAATGAGCAGTTCTTC. It yields the protein CASSLGGGGLAGGNEQFF.

This chain links TRBV30 with TRBJ2-2; possible D gene TRBD2, 5 bases. Per the germline V gene, CDR1 is GTSNPN and CDR2 is SVGIG (reference sequence). This CDR3 has 14 residues. V shed 5 bases and J shed 0 bases, with 10 bases lying between them. CDR3 sequence (DNA): TGTGCCTGGCGCCCGGGAACGAACACCGGGGAGCTGTTTTTT. Amino acid sequence: CAWRPGTNTGELFF.

Many counts were recorded for this clone. Additional DNA sequences in this sample encode the identical CDR3. The V and J genes are TRBV29-1 and TRBJ2-7; no clear D gene. V was pared by 5 bases and J by 2 bases, with 13 bases between. Germline-derived CDR1 and CDR2 are SQVTM and ANQGSEA. The CDR3 runs 13 residues. For the CDR3, the DNA is TGCAGCGTTCGACTCACAGATCCCTACGAGCAGTACTTC. It encodes CSVRLTDPYEQYF.

This clone is termed medium-sized. The chain uses TRBV24-1 and TRBJ2-2; no definite D call. V lost 4 bases to trimming and J lost 3 bases, with 11 bases between them. The CDR3 is 15 amino acids. Germline values: CDR1 KGHDR, CDR2 SFDVKD. CDR3 sequence: CATSDLYTDTGELFF. As DNA, the CDR3 is TGTGCCACCAGTGACTTATACACTGACACCGGGGAGCTGTTTTTT.

This chain joins TRBV13 and TRBJ2-1; D possibly uses TRBD1 or TRBD2 (5 bases each). The length of the CDR3 is 15 residues. Trimming left V 3 bases short and J 5 bases short, with 14 bases between. Germline CDR1 is PRHDT and CDR2 is FYEKMQ (reference sequence). The CDR3 loop is CASSFRRGPHNEQFF. In nucleotides, the CDR3 is TGTGCCAGCAGCTTTCGCCGGGGCCCTCACAATGAGCAGTTCTTC.

In nucleotides, the CDR3 is TGTGCCAGCAGTTCGGGACAGGGAAGGGCTGAAGCTTTCTTT. Protein product: CASSSGQGRAEAFF. The J gene is TRBJ1-1, the V gene TRBV6-1, with TRBD1 matching over 9 bases. From germline, CDR1 is MNHNS and CDR2 SASEGT. V shed 5 bases and J 6 bases; nucleotides not matched to a gene: 7. The CDR3 loop spans 14 amino acids.

This clone was counted a few times. This sample also contains other DNA sequences that code for the same CDR3. The chain is built from TRBV28 and TRBJ2-7; D unclear. There are 12 residues in the CDR3. Germline loops: CDR1 MDHEN, CDR2 SYDVKM. The V end was cut by 6 bases, the J end by 9 bases, with 15 bases between. For the CDR3, the DNA is TGTGCCAGCAGCCCCTCGGAACTCGGGCAGTACTTC. As protein: CASSPSELGQYF.

This clone was seen a handful of times. The chain couples TRBV28 to TRBJ2-7; 7 bases line up with TRBD1. CDR3 length: 12 amino acids. Germline lookup yields CDR1 MDHEN and CDR2 SYDVKM. The V gene end was trimmed by 7 bases and the J gene end by 4 bases; junction bases not matched to a gene: 4. CDR3 coding DNA: TGTGCCAGCAACGTACAGGGGTACGAGCAGTACTTC. This translates into CASNVQGYEQYF. The full variable domain, completed using reference TRBV28 and TRBJ2-7, is DVKVTQSSRYLVKRTGEKVFLECVQDMDHENMFWYRQDPGLGLRLIYFSYDVKMKEKGDIPEGYSVSREKKERFSLILESASTNQTSMYLCASNVQGYEQYFGPGTRLTVT.

The rearrangement links TRBV6-1 to TRBJ2-7; D tentatively reads TRBD1 or TRBD2 (7 bases each). From germline, CDR1 is MNHNS and CDR2 SASEGT. Trimming cost V 7 bases and J 7 bases, with 20 bases left between them. The CDR3 spans 14 residues. In nucleotides, the CDR3 is TGTGCCAGCATGACAGGGACTAATTACGGGGAGCAGTACTTC. It yields the protein CASMTGTNYGEQYF.

The rearrangement uses TRBV3-1 and TRBJ1-6; TRBD1 matches at 8 bases. This CDR3 has 16 residues. V lost 0 bases to trimming and J lost 8 bases; unmatched junction nucleotides: 6. Germline V gene data show CDR1 as LGHDT and CDR2 as YNNKEL (reference sequence). As DNA, the CDR3 is TGTGCCAGCAGCCAAGACTTCGGACAGGGCCATTCACCCCTCCACTTT. Its protein is CASSQDFGQGHSPLHF.

This clone has a count of ten or more. The gene calls are TRBV7-2 and TRBJ1-2; the match to TRBD1 covers 12 bases. CDR1 is SGHTA and CDR2 is FQGNSA in the germline V gene. CDR3 length equals 17 residues. With V trimmed by 5 bases and J by 3 bases, 10 bases remained unmatched. The DNA of the CDR3 is TGTGCCAGCAGCCCGTCCCGGGACAGGGGGCTATACTATGGCTACACCTTC. This sequence encodes CASSPSRDRGLYYGYTF.

The rearrangement uses TRBV28 and TRBJ1-6, with no clear D. V was trimmed by 5 bases and J by 2 bases, leaving 4 bases between them. Germline V CDR1 and CDR2: MDHEN, SYDVKM. This CDR3 is built from 13 residues. The CDR3 spells CASSAPYNSPLHF. The CDR3 region has the DNA TGTGCCAGCAGTGCACCCTATAATTCACCCCTCCACTTT.

This clone was counted ten times or more. The V gene is TRBV4-2, the J gene TRBJ2-5; D perhaps matches TRBD2 (5 bases). The germline V gene encodes CDR1 LGHNA and CDR2 YNFKEQ. Trimming shortened V by 4 bases and J by 7 bases, and 13 bases separated the two germline ends. The length of the CDR3 is 13 residues. As DNA, the CDR3 is TGTGCCAGCAGCCCGGACTCCCCAACGACCCAGTACTTC. Its protein is CASSPDSPTTQYF.

This clone was picked up a small number of times. The rearrangement joins TRBV6-2 or TRBV6-3 to TRBJ2-1, with 9 positions matching TRBD1. Trimming cost V 6 bases and J 15 bases; bases outside gene matches: 12. This CDR3 comprises 13 residues. CDR1 and CDR2 (germline): MNHEY, SVGEGT. CDR3 region: CASRRDRGSTSFF. The CDR3 DNA sequence: TGTGCCAGCAGACGTGACAGGGGGTCAACGTCGTTCTTC.

The table lists this clone with many counts. The chain joins TRBV20-1 to TRBJ2-1; 10 nucleotides agree with TRBD2. V shed 3 bases, J shed 9 bases, and the junction held 8 bases outside the gene matches. Germline loops: CDR1 DFQATT, CDR2 SNEGSKA (reference sequence). This CDR3 contains 14 residues. This chain's CDR3 is CSASSSGSRSEQFF. The DNA for the CDR3 is TGCAGTGCTAGTTCTAGCGGGAGCAGAAGTGAGCAGTTCTTC.